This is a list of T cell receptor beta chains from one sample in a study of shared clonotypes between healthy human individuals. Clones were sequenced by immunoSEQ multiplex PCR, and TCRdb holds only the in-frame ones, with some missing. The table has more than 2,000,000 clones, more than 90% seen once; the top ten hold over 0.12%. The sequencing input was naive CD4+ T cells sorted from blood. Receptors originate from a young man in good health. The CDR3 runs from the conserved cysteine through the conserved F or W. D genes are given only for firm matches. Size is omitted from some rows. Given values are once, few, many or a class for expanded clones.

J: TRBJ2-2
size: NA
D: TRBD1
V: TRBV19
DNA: TGTGCCAGTAGTACGGGGACAGACACCGGGGAGCTGTTTTTT
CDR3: CASSTGTDTGELFF

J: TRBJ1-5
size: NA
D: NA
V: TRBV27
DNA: TGTGCCAGCAGTTTTGAGGCGGGCAATCAGCCCCAGCATTTT
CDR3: CASSFEAGNQPQHF

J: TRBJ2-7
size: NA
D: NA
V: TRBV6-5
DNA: TGTGCCAGCAGTTACGATCTTACGGCGCACTACGAGCAGTACTTC
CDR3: CASSYDLTAHYEQYF

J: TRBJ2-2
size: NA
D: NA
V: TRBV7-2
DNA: TGTGCCAGCAGCTTAATAGGGATTTTCACCGGGGAGCTGTTTTTT
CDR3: CASSLIGIFTGELFF

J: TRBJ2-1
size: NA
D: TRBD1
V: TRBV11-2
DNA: TGTGCCAGCAGCCTCAACAGGGGTTCCTACAATGAGCAGTTCTTC
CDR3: CASSLNRGSYNEQFF

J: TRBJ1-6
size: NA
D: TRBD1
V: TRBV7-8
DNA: TGTGCCAGCAGCTTAGTACAGGGGAATTCACCCCTCCACTTT
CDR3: CASSLVQGNSPLHF

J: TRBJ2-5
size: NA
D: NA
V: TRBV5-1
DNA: TGCGCCAGCAGCTTAAGGGGGGCAGCAGGGGAGGAGACCCAGTACTTC
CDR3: CASSLRGAAGEETQYF

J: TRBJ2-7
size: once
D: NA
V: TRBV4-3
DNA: TGCGCCAGCAGCCAGGTCGCCGGCCCTTTCTCCTACGAGCAGTACTTC
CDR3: CASSQVAGPFSYEQYF

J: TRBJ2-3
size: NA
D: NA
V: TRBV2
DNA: TGTGCCAGCAGTGAGCTGGTAACGCGGGATACGCAGTATTTT
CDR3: CASSELVTRDTQYF

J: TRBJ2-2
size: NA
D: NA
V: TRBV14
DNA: TGTGCCAGCAGCCAACCCACCGGGGAGCTGTTTTTT
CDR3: CASSQPTGELFF

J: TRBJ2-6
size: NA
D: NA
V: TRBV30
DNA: TGTGCCTGGAGTGTGGGGACCTCTGGGGCCAACGTCCTGACTTTC
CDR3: CAWSVGTSGANVLTF

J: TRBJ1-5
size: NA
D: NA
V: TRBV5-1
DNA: TGCGCCAGCAGCTTGGCCGGGGGGCCCCAGCATTTT
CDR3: CASSLAGGPQHF

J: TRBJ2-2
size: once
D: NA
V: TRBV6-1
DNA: TGTGCCAGCAGTGAAGTATCCGTCAGGGTCGGCGGGGAGCTGTTTTTT
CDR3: CASSEVSVRVGGELFF

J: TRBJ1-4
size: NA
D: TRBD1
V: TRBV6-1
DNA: TGTGCCAGCGCAGGGACAGGTGAAAATGAAAAACTGTTTTTT
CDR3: CASAGTGENEKLFF

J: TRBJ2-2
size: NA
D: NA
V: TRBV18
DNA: TGTGCCAGCTCACCCTTAAACACCGGGGAGCTGTTTTTT
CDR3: CASSPLNTGELFF

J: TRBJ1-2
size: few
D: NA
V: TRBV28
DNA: TGTGCCAGCAGTTTACAGGATAACTATGGCTACACCTTC
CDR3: CASSLQDNYGYTF

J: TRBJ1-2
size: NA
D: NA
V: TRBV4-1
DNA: TGCGCCAGCAGCCAAGACAGGGAGGGCTATGGCTACACCTTC
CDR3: CASSQDREGYGYTF

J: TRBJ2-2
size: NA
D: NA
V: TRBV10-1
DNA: TGCGCCAGCAGTTGGCAGCGGTCCGGGGAGCTGTTTTTT
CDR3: CASSWQRSGELFF

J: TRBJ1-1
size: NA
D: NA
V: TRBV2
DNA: TGTGCCAGCAGCGGTGACTGGGGGGCTGAAGCTTTCTTT
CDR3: CASSGDWGAEAFF

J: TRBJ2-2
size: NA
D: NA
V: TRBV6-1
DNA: TGTGCCAGCATTCGGGCTATGAACACCGGGGAGCTGTTTTTT
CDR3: CASIRAMNTGELFF

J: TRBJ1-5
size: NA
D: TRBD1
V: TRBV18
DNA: TGTGCCAGCTCACCACTTCAGGGGGAGCAGCCCCAGCATTTT
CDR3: CASSPLQGEQPQHF

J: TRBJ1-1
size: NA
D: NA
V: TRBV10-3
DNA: TGTGCCATCAGTGAAGGCGTATGGTCCACTGAAGCTTTCTTT
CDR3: CAISEGVWSTEAFF

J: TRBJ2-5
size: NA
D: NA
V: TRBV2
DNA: TGTGCCAGCAGTGAAGAAGGGGGTCGGGAGACCCAGTACTTC
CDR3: CASSEEGGRETQYF

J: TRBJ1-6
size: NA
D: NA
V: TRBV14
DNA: TGTGCCAGCAGCCAAGAGGGTACTTCGGGTTCACCCCTCCACTTT
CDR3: CASSQEGTSGSPLHF

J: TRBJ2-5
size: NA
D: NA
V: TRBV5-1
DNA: TGCGCCAGCAGTGATCAGGGGCAAGAGACCCAGTACTTC
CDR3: CASSDQGQETQYF

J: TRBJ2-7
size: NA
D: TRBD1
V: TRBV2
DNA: TGTGCCAGCAGTAGGACAGGGATGATCGAGCAGTACTTC
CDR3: CASSRTGMIEQYF

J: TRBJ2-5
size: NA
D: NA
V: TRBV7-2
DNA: TGTGCCAGCAGCTTTTCGGGACACCAAGGGACCCAGTACTTC
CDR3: CASSFSGHQGTQYF

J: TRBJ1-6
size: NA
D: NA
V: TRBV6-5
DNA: TGTGCCAGCAGTGAAAGTAATAATTCACCCCTCCACTTT
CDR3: CASSESNNSPLHF